Following are 30 T cell receptor beta chains from one sample sequenced in a study of blood T cell repertoires in COVID-19. Assay used: immunoSEQ multiplex PCR; TCRdb lists only in-frame clones, some missing. The sample yields about 240,000 clones, 88% seen once. The sequenced material came from peripheral blood. The receptors were gathered from a woman between 40 and 55 years old who had recovered from COVID-19.

The V and J genes are TRBV29-1 and TRBJ2-1, with TRBD1 matching 7 bases. Trimming at V came to 3 bases and at J to 0 bases, leaving 2 bases not matched to a gene. Per germline, CDR1 SQVTM and CDR2 ANQGSEA. The CDR3 sequence is 14 residues long. The CDR3 nucleotides read TGCAGCGTTGAGGACAGGAGCTCCTACAATGAGCAGTTCTTC. It is translated as CSVEDRSSYNEQFF.

The V gene is TRBV10-3, the J gene TRBJ1-2, with no clear D. V lost 4 bases, J lost 6 bases, and 15 bases lay in between. The germline V gene encodes CDR1 ENHRY and CDR2 SYGVKD. The CDR3 spans 14 residues. CDR3 DNA sequence: TGTGCCATCAGTGGTGGCGGTGAAGGTCATGGCTACACCTTC. It specifies CAISGGGEGHGYTF.

The chain is built from TRBV14 and TRBJ1-1; unclear D gene. The CDR3 extends over 16 amino acids. Germline loops: CDR1 SGHDN, CDR2 FVKESK. Trimming removed 3 bases from V and 1 base from J, with 15 bases in between. In DNA form, the CDR3 reads TGTGCCAGCAGCCACCCCGCGGGAGCGTCGAACACTGAAGCTTTCTTT. Protein product: CASSHPAGASNTEAFF.

V is TRBV19 and J is TRBJ2-1, with D unclear. The CDR3 sequence is 14 residues long. Germline V gene sequence: CDR1 LNHDA, CDR2 SQIVND (reference sequence). V lost 6 bases to trimming and J lost 4 bases, with 13 bases between them. The CDR3 DNA is TGTGCCAGTAGCAGAGAGGTCCCTTACAATGAGCAGTTCTTC. Residues: CASSREVPYNEQFF. The whole variable domain, filled in from reference TRBV19 and TRBJ2-1, reads DGGITQSPKYLFRKEGQNVTLSCEQNLNHDAMYWYRQDPGQGLRLIYYSQIVNDFQKGDIAEGYSVSREKKESFPLTVTSAQKNPTAFYLCASSREVPYNEQFFGPGTRLTVL.

The CDR3 spells CASSYVPKGDEQFF. The DNA for the CDR3 is TGTGCCAGCAGTTATGTCCCCAAGGGGGATGAGCAGTTCTTC. This chain joins TRBV6-2 or TRBV6-3 and TRBJ2-1; D is possibly TRBD1 (6 bases). The germline V gene encodes CDR1 MNHEY and CDR2 SVGEGT. The CDR3 has 14 residues. Trimming stripped 3 bases from V and 8 bases from J, with 14 bases between.

The V gene is TRBV6-5, the J gene TRBJ2-3; D uncertain. The CDR3 spans 15 residues. Germline V gene data show CDR1 as MNHEY and CDR2 as SVGAGI. V was pared by 6 bases and J by 2 bases, with 15 bases between. For the CDR3, the DNA is TGTGCCAGCAGAACGCGGCTAGGCAACACAGATACGCAGTATTTT. Its translation is CASRTRLGNTDTQYF.

The J gene is TRBJ1-4, the V gene TRBV7-9; TRBD1 is a possible D gene (6 bases). This CDR3 is built from 18 residues. CDR1 SEHNR and CDR2 FQNEAQ come from the germline V gene (reference sequence). The V gene lost 7 bases and the J gene lost 3 bases, with 24 bases spanning the gap. The CDR3 here is CASTPSRQAPDANEKLFF. Written as DNA, the CDR3 is TGTGCCAGCACCCCATCCCGACAGGCCCCTGACGCTAATGAAAAACTGTTTTTT.

The chain recombines TRBV18 with TRBJ1-2; TRBD1 agrees at 9 bases. The V segment lost 6 bases and the J segment 8 bases; nucleotides outside the gene matches: 10. CDR3 length: 14 residues. Germline CDR1 and CDR2: KGHSH and LQKENI. Here the CDR3 reads CASSPGQGRGGYTF. The CDR3 coding sequence is TGTGCCAGCTCGCCGGGACAGGGCCGGGGGGGCTACACCTTC.

The chain is built from TRBV6-6 and TRBJ1-6, with a tentative D call TRBD1 (5 bases). Germline values: CDR1 MNHNY, CDR2 SVGAGI (reference sequence). Trimming left V 3 bases short and J 10 bases short, with 16 bases between. The CDR3 runs 15 residues. DNA of the CDR3: TGTGCCAGCAGTTATCTATCGGGGGAGGAATCACCCCTCCACTTT. Encoded protein: CASSYLSGEESPLHF.

Comments on this clone: This sample also contains other DNA sequences that code for the same CDR3. The V gene is TRBV29-1, the J gene TRBJ2-5, with 10 nucleotides matching TRBD2. The germline V gene has CDR1 SQVTM and CDR2 ANQGSEA. CDR3 length: 14 amino acids. J lost 4 bases, V lost 4 bases, and 6 bases had no gene match. The CDR3 sequence is CSVALAGVGETQYF. DNA of the CDR3: TGCAGCGTTGCCCTAGCGGGAGTGGGAGAGACCCAGTACTTC.

The genes are TRBV6-1 and TRBJ2-3; D may be TRBD2 (5 bases). V lost 1 base and J lost 6, with 11 bases in between. CDR1 MNHNS and CDR2 SASEGT come from the germline V gene. CDR3 length: 14 amino acids. The CDR3 loop is CASSEVLRGDTQYF. In DNA form, the CDR3 reads TGTGCCAGCAGTGAAGTGTTGCGAGGGGATACGCAGTATTTT.

The chain uses TRBV13 and TRBJ2-3; a weak D match, TRBD2 (6 bases). V dropped 3 bases and J dropped 5 bases, with 21 bases sitting between them. The CDR3 sequence is 17 residues long. CDR1 and CDR2 from the germline V gene are PRHDT and FYEKMQ (reference sequence). The CDR3 sequence: CASSLGPGLAGGDTQYF. The CDR3 bases are TGTGCCAGCAGCTTGGGGCCTGGGCTTGCCGGGGGAGATACGCAGTATTTT.

J is TRBJ1-2 and V is TRBV5-4, with a tentative D call TRBD1 (5 bases). The CDR3 contains 12 residues. The V gene's germline CDR1 is SGHNT and CDR2 YYREEE (reference sequence). V was clipped by 4 bases and J by 4 bases, with 8 bases between them. The CDR3 coding sequence is TGTGCCAGCAGCATTGACAGCTATGGCTACACCTTC. It specifies CASSIDSYGYTF.

The rearrangement uses TRBV10-3 and TRBJ1-4; D is perhaps TRBD1 (5 bases). V lost 8 bases to trimming and J lost 0 bases, with 10 bases between them. Germline V gene lookup returns CDR1 ENHRY and CDR2 SYGVKD. This CDR3 has 14 residues. The CDR3 sequence is CAIGAAPTNEKLFF. CDR3 DNA sequence: TGTGCCATCGGGGCAGCTCCAACTAATGAAAAACTGTTTTTT.

This clone came up once. The chain combines TRBV7-9 with TRBJ2-7; 7 bases agree with TRBD2. Trimming removed 7 bases from V and 5 bases from J; junction bases left unmatched: 8. Per the germline V gene, CDR1 is SEHNR and CDR2 is FQNEAQ (reference sequence). The CDR3 has 13 residues. CDR3 region: CASTTTSTHEQYF. CDR3 nucleotides: TGTGCCAGCACGACGACTAGCACCCACGAGCAGTACTTC.

The genes are TRBV13 and TRBJ2-1; 9 bases align to TRBD2. The CDR3 length is 17 residues. The trim removed 5 bases at V and 8 bases at J, leaving 16 bases unmatched. Per germline, CDR1 PRHDT and CDR2 FYEKMQ (reference sequence). The CDR3 reads CASSPHGGTSSNDEQFF. The DNA for the CDR3 is TGTGCCAGCAGCCCACATGGGGGGACTAGCTCAAATGATGAGCAGTTCTTC.

The rearrangement links TRBV5-1 to TRBJ1-2, with D uncertain. Trimming removed 4 bases from V and 7 bases from J, with 17 bases in between. In germline, CDR1 is SGHRS, CDR2 YFSETQ. The CDR3 consists of 14 residues. This CDR3 reads CASSPEAGLSGYTF. CDR3 nucleotides: TGCGCCAGCAGCCCCGAGGCGGGCTTGAGTGGCTACACCTTC.

The chain combines TRBV7-2 with TRBJ2-1; 9 bases agree with TRBD2. The germline CDR1 and CDR2 sequences are SGHTA and FQGNSA. The CDR3 runs 16 residues. V dropped 5 bases and J dropped 6; count of bases not matched to a gene: 11. Here the CDR3 DNA reads TGTGCCAGCAGCCAGGGTGGGACTAGCTTGGGCAATGAGCAGTTCTTC. Its translation is CASSQGGTSLGNEQFF.

This chain joins TRBV24-1 and TRBJ1-1; the D gene is possibly TRBD1 (5 bases). V was cut by 6 bases and J by 1 base, with 8 bases left in between. The CDR3 covers 13 residues. Germline assignment: CDR1 KGHDR and CDR2 SFDVKD. The CDR3 is CATSLGQNTEAFF. The CDR3 bases are TGTGCCACCAGTCTGGGGCAGAACACTGAAGCTTTCTTT.

The rearrangement links TRBV5-6 to TRBJ1-4; 7 bases are a match to TRBD1. J lost 4 bases, V lost 3 bases, and 12 bases had no gene match. Germline CDR1 is SGHDT and CDR2 is YYEEEE. This CDR3 spans 17 amino acids. CDR3 region: CASSSNYRGKLNEKLFF. CDR3 nucleotide sequence: TGTGCCAGCAGCTCCAACTACAGGGGAAAGCTTAATGAAAAACTGTTTTTT.

The chain couples TRBV12-3 or TRBV12-4 to TRBJ1-3, with no clear D. The V end was cut by 5 bases, the J end by 1 base, with 3 bases between. The CDR3 has 12 residues. DNA for the CDR3: TGTGCCAGCAGTCTGTCTGGAAACACCATATATTTT. Its translation is CASSLSGNTIYF.

This chain links TRBV7-8 with TRBJ1-1; tentatively, D is TRBD1 (6 bases). Germline V CDR1 and CDR2: SGHVS, FQNEAQ. This CDR3 comprises 15 residues. V shed 5 bases and J shed 7 bases, with 20 bases lying between them. CDR3 coding DNA: TGTGCCAGCAGCCCACGGGGTCAGGGGACGGGTGAAGCTTTCTTT. Its protein product is CASSPRGQGTGEAFF.

The rearrangement uses TRBV11-2 and TRBJ2-5, with D possibly TRBD2 on 8 matching bases. The V gene lost 10 bases and the J gene lost 2 bases, with 14 bases spanning the gap. The length of the CDR3 is 13 residues. Germline V gene sequence: CDR1 SGHAT, CDR2 FQNNGV. CDR3 loop: CANGRGRQETQYF. CDR3 bases: TGTGCCAACGGGAGGGGGCGACAAGAGACCCAGTACTTC.

The chain has TRBV30 and TRBJ1-6; D remains ambiguous. The CDR3 totals 13 residues. CDR1 and CDR2 from the germline V gene are GTSNPN and SVGIG (reference sequence). Trimming pared 5 bases from V and 6 bases from J, leaving 11 bases between. The CDR3 loop is CAWVRSRNSPLHF. CDR3 DNA sequence: TGTGCCTGGGTCCGTTCTCGTAATTCACCCCTCCACTTT.

The chain recombines TRBV18 with TRBJ1-6; 7 bases fit TRBD1. Trimming removed 3 bases from V and 7 bases from J; junction bases left unmatched: 9. Per the germline V gene, CDR1 is KGHSH and CDR2 is LQKENI. The CDR3 length is 16 residues. CDR3 bases: TGTGCCAGCTCACCGGTCGGGGGACAGCCAAATTCACCCCTCCACTTT. Translating gives CASSPVGGQPNSPLHF.

This sequence joins TRBV7-9 and TRBJ2-7, with no clear D. Germline assignment: CDR1 SEHNR and CDR2 FQNEAQ (reference sequence). The V end was cut by 1 base, the J end by 6 bases, with 4 bases between. This CDR3 contains 11 residues. The CDR3 reads CASSLGREQYF. Here the CDR3 DNA reads TGTGCCAGCAGCTTAGGTCGCGAGCAGTACTTC.

The V gene is TRBV5-4, the J gene TRBJ1-2, with 8 positions matching TRBD1. The CDR3 runs to 12 residues. The germline V gene has CDR1 SGHNT and CDR2 YYREEE (reference sequence). Losses at the gene ends were 4 bases for V and 7 bases for J; bases not matched to a gene: 3. The CDR3 nucleotides are TGTGCCAGCAGCCCAGGGGGCCGTGGCTACACCTTC. This gives the protein CASSPGGRGYTF. Full variable domain (remainder filled in from reference TRBV5-4 and TRBJ1-2): ETGVTQSPTHLIKTRGQQVTLRCSSQSGHNTVSWYQQALGQGPQFIFQYYREEENGRGNFPPRFSGLQFPNYSSELNVNALELDDSALYLCASSPGGRGYTFGSGTRLTVV.

This clone was picked up many times. The V gene is TRBV15, the J gene TRBJ1-5; 8 bases are shared with TRBD1. J gave up 1 base and V 5 bases, and 4 bases lay outside the gene matches. The CDR3 runs to 15 residues. Germline V gene data show CDR1 as LNHNV and CDR2 as YYDKDF (reference sequence). As DNA, the CDR3 is TGTGCCACCAGCGGCGACAGGGGAAGCAATCAGCCCCAGCATTTT. As protein: CATSGDRGSNQPQHF.

The rearrangement uses TRBV27 and TRBJ1-3; TRBD1 agrees at 11 bases. Germline loops: CDR1 MNHEY, CDR2 SMNVEV (reference sequence). This CDR3 is 15 amino acids long. With 4 bases clipped from V and 2 bases from J, the junction kept 1 base outside the gene matches. CDR3 DNA sequence: TGTGCCAGCAGTTGGACAGGGGGCACTGGAAACACCATATATTTT. As protein: CASSWTGGTGNTIYF.

The rearrangement uses TRBV7-2 and TRBJ1-2; 7 bases agree with TRBD1. Germline CDR1 and CDR2: SGHTA and FQGNSA. V lost 5 bases and J lost 8; bases outside the gene matches: 11. This CDR3 is built from 14 residues. In DNA, the CDR3 is TGTGCCAGCAGCGAGATACAGGGGATGGGGGGCTACACCTTC. Translated: CASSEIQGMGGYTF.